Included here is one T cell receptor (beta chain) sequence, with context. The data belong to a study of blood T cell repertoires in COVID-19. Study-level information: COVID-19 samples collected from the United States, Italy and Spain covered acute and convalescent phases. T cells, B-cell-depleted T cells, or PBMCs provided the cDNA or gDNA that served as material.

Germline V lookup: CDR1 LGHNA, CDR2 YSLEER. The CDR3 consists of 14 residues. The V and J ends lost 0 bases and 6 bases respectively, with 11 bases between them. Original data processing: How many nucleated cells were present was estimated from reference gene primer amplification. TCRdb's table, derived via immunoSEQ multiplex PCR, lists solely in-frame clones and lacks some. V and J calls and clone size are as listed in that table; D and trimming were resolved from the DNA. This table has nearly 25,000 clones, around 90% appearing once. The source is a man in his 70s with active COVID-19. Sequencing used peripheral blood. The chain is built from TRBV4-3 and TRBJ1-1; perhaps TRBD1 as D (5 bases). CDR3 in amino acids: CASSQDWGLAEAFF. The CDR3 coding sequence is TGCGCCAGCAGCCAAGATTGGGGACTTGCTGAAGCTTTCTTT.